This TCR beta chain stems from a study of cytomegalovirus exposure and HLA in healthy donors. Overall study results and limits: In a later analysis, common viral pathogens appeared linked to several of the most significant clusters. Previously analyzed data showed that most TCR beta V segments were productive at a frequency of about 87% or about 30%.

The table lists this clone with a few counts. What it recognizes is unknown. Donors were ostensibly healthy at sampling, although undocumented immune exposures were probable. Primers: 60 Vbeta forward and 13 Jbeta reverse. In the original analysis: It was a later analysis that counted 75 million to 90 million unique TCR beta chains, of which roughly 10 million were shared. This table comes from immunoSEQ multiplex PCR, and its TCRdb copy is limited to in-frame clones, with some not included. V and J calls and clone size are copied from that table; D and trimming were computed from the DNA. This sample has tens of thousands of clones, with roughly 69% found just once. This TCR came from a woman aged 30 to 39 in good health and CMV-seronegative. What was sequenced was PBMCs.

For the CDR3, the DNA is TGTGCCACCAGCAGAGATCTTGGGGAGCCTGAAGCTTTCTTT. It specifies CATSRDLGEPEAFF. The rearrangement links TRBV15 to TRBJ1-1; D uncertain. The germline V gene encodes CDR1 LNHNV and CDR2 YYDKDF (reference sequence). With 0 bases removed from V and 6 bases from J, the gap between germline ends came to 11 bases. The CDR3 has 14 amino acids.